This entry features one T cell receptor beta chain sequence. What it recognizes is unknown. The data originate from a study of T cell responses to AZD1222 COVID-19 vaccine. Study results and caveats: Possibly, clonal diversity was underestimated; donors were largely white British and included more females.

V lost 6 bases and J lost 3, with 12 bases in between. Germline V gene data show CDR1 as LNHDA and CDR2 as SQIVND (reference sequence). The CDR3 is 14 amino acids. Here immunoSEQ multiplex PCR was the method, and the copy in TCRdb shows in-frame clones only, minus some. The table lists about 110,000 clones, more than 70% of them singletons. The rearrangement joins TRBV19 to TRBJ1-5; D is unresolved. This receptor was obtained from an adult in good health. The source was peripheral blood, collected on day 0 of AZD1222 vaccination. CDR3 DNA: TGTGCCAGTAGAGCACTCACAGACAATCAGCCCCAGCATTTT. Protein product: CASRALTDNQPQHF.